A selection of T cell receptor beta chains follows, all from one sample in a study of shared clonotypes between healthy human individuals. The table came from immunoSEQ multiplex PCR; TCRdb's copy has only in-frame clones and leaves some out. Of around 330,000 clones listed, roughly 70% are singletons. The sequenced material came from memory CD4+ T cells sorted from blood. These receptors were taken from a man in his thirties or forties in good health. CDR3s include the opening cysteine and the closing phenylalanine or tryptophan. Fields, in order: V gene, CDR3 length, D gene, clone size, J gene, CDR3 DNA, CDR3 protein. A D gene is named only where the DNA matches it firmly. Clone size appears in some rows only: once, few, many, or a class for an expanded clone.

TRBV2,12,.,few,TRBJ2-3,TGTGCCAGCAGCGCCATCACAGATACGCAGTATTTT,CASSAITDTQYF
TRBV10-3,15,TRBD2,.,TRBJ2-1,TGTGCCATCAGTGAGGGTAGCGGGCCCTACAATGAGCAGTTCTTC,CAISEGSGPYNEQFF
TRBV27,14,.,.,TRBJ1-2,TGTGCCAGCAGTTTAAGGGATCCCAACTATGGCTACACCTTC,CASSLRDPNYGYTF
TRBV5-1,14,.,.,TRBJ2-7,TGCGCCAGCAGCTTGGAGGCATGGGAGGACGAGCAGTACTTC,CASSLEAWEDEQYF
TRBV21-1,16,.,once,TRBJ2-2,TGTGCCAGCAGCAAAGCGAGCACGGAGAACACCGGGGAGCTGTTTTTT,CASSKASTENTGELFF
TRBV5-6,15,.,few,TRBJ2-5,TGTGCCAGCAGCTTGGGGCTCTCCTCCGAAGAGACCCAGTACTTC,CASSLGLSSEETQYF
TRBV2,13,.,.,TRBJ1-5,TGTGCCAGCGGGTCTTATAGCAATCAGCCCCAGCATTTT,CASGSYSNQPQHF
TRBV5-5,13,.,.,TRBJ2-5,TGTGCCAGCAGCTTTGGTAGCCAAGAGACCCAGTACTTC,CASSFGSQETQYF
TRBV7-9,13,.,.,TRBJ2-1,TGTGCCAGCAGCCCAAGCGAGAGCTCCGGGGAGTTCTTC,CASSPSESSGEFF
TRBV19,19,TRBD2,.,TRBJ2-1,TGTGCCAGTAGTATCGGTAGAGGTAGCGGGTCTCCCGCCTACAATGAGCAGTTCTTC,CASSIGRGSGSPAYNEQFF
TRBV28,16,TRBD2,.,TRBJ2-1,TGTGCCAGCAGTTCACCCTTAGCGGGTAACTACAATGAGCAGTTCTTC,CASSSPLAGNYNEQFF
TRBV19,11,.,.,TRBJ2-1,TGTGCCAGTACAGACTACAATGAGCAGTTCTTC,CASTDYNEQFF
TRBV5-1,16,.,.,TRBJ1-3,TGCGCCAGCAGCTTGATATCGCCGGACTCTGGAAACACCATATATTTT,CASSLISPDSGNTIYF
TRBV5-5,14,.,.,TRBJ2-2,TGTGCCATCCGGGACGGCAGAACAGCCGGGGAGCTGTTTTTT,CAIRDGRTAGELFF
TRBV10-1,14,.,.,TRBJ2-2,TGCGCCAGCAGTGAATCTATCTCCTACGGGGAGCTGTTTTTT,CASSESISYGELFF